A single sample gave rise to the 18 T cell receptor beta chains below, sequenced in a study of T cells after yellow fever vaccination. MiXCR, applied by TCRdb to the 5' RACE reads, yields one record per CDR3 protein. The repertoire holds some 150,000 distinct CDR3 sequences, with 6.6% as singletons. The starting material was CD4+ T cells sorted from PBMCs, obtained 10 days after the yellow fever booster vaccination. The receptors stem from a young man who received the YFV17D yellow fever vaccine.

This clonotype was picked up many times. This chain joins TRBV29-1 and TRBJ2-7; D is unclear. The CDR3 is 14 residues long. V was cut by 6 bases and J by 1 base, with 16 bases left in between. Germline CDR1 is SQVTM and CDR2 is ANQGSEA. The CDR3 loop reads CSVQSRISSYEQYF. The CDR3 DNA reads TGCAGCGTCCAAAGCCGGATTTCATCCTACGAGCAGTACTTC.

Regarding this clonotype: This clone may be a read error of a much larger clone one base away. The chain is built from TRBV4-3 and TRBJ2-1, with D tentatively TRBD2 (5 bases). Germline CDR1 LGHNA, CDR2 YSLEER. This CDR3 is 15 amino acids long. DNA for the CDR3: TGCGCCAGCAGCCACTCACGGAGGTCAGCTGGTGAGCACTTCTTC. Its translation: CASSHSRRSAGEHFF.

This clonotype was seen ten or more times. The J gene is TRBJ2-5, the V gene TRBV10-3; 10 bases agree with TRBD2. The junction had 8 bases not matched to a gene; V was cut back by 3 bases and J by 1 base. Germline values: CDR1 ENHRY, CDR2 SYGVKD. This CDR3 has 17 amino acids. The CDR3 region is CAISDSLTSGLQETQYF. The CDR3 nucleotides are TGTGCCATCAGTGACTCCCTGACTAGCGGGCTCCAAGAGACCCAGTACTTC.

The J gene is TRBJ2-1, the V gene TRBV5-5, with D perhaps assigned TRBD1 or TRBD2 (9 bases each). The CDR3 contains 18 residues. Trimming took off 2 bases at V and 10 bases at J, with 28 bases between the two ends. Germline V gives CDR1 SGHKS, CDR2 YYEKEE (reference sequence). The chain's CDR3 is CASSFGTGMRLAVLEQFF. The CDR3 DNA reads TGTGCCAGCAGCTTCGGGACAGGGATGAGACTAGCGGTTCTGGAGCAGTTCTTC. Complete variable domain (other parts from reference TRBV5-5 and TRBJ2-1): DAGVTQSPTHLIKTRGQQVTLRCSPISGHKSVSWYQQVLGQGPQFIFQYYEKEERGRGNFPDRFSARQFPNYSSELNVNALLLGDSALYLCASSFGTGMRLAVLEQFFGPGTRLTVL.

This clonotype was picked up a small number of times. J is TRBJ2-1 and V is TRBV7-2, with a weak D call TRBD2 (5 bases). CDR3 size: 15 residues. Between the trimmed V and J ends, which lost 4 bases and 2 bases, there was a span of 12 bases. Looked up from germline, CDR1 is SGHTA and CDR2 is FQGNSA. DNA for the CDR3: TGTGCCAGCAGCTCCGAGGGCCGCCCCTACAATGAGCAGTTCTTC. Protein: CASSSEGRPYNEQFF.

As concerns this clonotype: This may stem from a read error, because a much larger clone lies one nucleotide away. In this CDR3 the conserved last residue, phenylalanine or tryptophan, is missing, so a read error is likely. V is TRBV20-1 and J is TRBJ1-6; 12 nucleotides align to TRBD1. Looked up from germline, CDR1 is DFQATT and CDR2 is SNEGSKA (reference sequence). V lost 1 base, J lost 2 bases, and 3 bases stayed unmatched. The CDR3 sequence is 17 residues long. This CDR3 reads CSARAGQGAAYNSPLHL. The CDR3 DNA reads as TGCAGTGCTAGAGCGGGACAGGGGGCCGCCTATAATTCACCCCTCCACCTT.

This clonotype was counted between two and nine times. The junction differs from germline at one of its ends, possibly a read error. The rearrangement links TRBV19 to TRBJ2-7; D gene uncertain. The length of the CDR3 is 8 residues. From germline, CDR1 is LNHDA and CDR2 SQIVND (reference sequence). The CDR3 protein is CARPDPKF. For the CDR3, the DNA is TGTGCCAGGCCCGACCCGAAATTC. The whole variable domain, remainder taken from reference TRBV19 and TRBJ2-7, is DGGITQSPKYLFRKEGQNVTLSCEQNLNHDAMYWYRQDPGQGLRLIYYSQIVNDFQKGDIAEGYSVSREKKESFPLTVTSAQKNPTAFYLCARPDPKFGPGTRLTVT.

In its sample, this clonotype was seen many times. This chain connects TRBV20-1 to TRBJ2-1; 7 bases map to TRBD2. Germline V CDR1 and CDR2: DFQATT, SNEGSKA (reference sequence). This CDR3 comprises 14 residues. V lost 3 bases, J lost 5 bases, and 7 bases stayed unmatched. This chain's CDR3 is CSASKRTRDNEQFF. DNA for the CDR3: TGCAGTGCTAGTAAAAGGACTAGGGACAATGAGCAGTTCTTC.

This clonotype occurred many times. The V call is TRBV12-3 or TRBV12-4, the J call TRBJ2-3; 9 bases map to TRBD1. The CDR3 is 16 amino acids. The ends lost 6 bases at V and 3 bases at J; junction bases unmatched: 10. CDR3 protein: CASSHPRDRVTDTQYF. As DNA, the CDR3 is TGTGCCAGCAGCCACCCCCGGGACAGGGTAACAGATACGCAGTATTTT.

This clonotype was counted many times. The CDR3 DNA follows: TGCAGTGCTAGAGCTACTCTACCGGGACAGGGTTACGAGCAGTACTTC. Amino acid sequence: CSARATLPGQGYEQYF. V is TRBV20-1 and J is TRBJ2-7; 9 bases align to TRBD1. After removal of 1 base from V and 4 bases from J, the junction contained 11 bases not matched to a gene. Looked up from germline, CDR1 is DFQATT and CDR2 is SNEGSKA (reference sequence). This CDR3 has 16 amino acids.

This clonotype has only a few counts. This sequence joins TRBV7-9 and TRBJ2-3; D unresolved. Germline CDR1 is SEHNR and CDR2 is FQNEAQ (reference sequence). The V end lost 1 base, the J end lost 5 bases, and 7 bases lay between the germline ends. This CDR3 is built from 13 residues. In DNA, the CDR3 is TGTGCCAGCAGCTTAGGGATGGGAGATACGCAGTATTTT. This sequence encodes CASSLGMGDTQYF. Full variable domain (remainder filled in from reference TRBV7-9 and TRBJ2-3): DTGVSQNPRHKITKRGQNVTFRCDPISEHNRLYWYRQTLGQGPEFLTYFQNEAQLEKSRLLSDRFSAERPKGSFSTLEIQRTEQGDSAMYLCASSLGMGDTQYFGPGTRLTVL.

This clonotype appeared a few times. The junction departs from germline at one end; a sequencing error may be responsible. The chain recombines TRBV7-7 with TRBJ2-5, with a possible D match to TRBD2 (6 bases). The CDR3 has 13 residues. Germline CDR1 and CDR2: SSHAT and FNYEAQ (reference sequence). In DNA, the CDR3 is TGTGCTAGCAGCTCCGACGGGGGAGAGACCCAGTACTTC. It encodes CASSSDGGETQYF.

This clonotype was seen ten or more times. The CDR3 protein is CASSWGHWGNQPQHF. The CDR3 nucleotides are TGTGCCAGCAGTTGGGGACATTGGGGCAATCAGCCCCAGCATTTT. The chain is built from TRBV6-2 or TRBV6-3 and TRBJ1-5; weak D call: TRBD1 (6 bases). The CDR3 extends over 15 amino acids. The V end lost 4 bases, the J end lost 2 bases, and 12 bases lay between the germline ends. In germline, CDR1 is MNHEY, CDR2 SVGEGT.

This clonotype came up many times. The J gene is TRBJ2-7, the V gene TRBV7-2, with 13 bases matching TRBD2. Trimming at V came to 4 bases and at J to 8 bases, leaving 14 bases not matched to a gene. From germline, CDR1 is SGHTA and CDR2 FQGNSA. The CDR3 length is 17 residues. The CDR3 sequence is CASSSQRGLAGVGKQYF. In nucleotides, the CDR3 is TGTGCCAGCAGCTCGCAACGCGGACTAGCGGGAGTTGGAAAGCAGTACTTC.

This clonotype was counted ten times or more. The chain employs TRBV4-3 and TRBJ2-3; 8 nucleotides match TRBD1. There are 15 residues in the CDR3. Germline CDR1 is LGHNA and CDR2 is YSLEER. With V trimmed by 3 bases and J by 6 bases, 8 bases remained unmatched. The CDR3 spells CASSQARDRRDTQYF. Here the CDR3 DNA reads TGCGCCAGCAGCCAGGCACGGGACAGGAGGGATACGCAGTATTTT.

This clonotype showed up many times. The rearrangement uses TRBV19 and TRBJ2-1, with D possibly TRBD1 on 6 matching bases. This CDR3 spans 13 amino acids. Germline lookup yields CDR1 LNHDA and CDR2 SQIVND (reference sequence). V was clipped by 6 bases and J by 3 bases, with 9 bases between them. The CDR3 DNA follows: TGTGCCAGTAGCAGGGACAACTACAATGAGCAGTTCTTC. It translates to CASSRDNYNEQFF.

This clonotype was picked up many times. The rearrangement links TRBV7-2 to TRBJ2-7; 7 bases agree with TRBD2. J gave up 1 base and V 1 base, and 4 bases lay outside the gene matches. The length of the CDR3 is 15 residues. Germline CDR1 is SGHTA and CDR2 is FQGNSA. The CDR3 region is CASSLGRRGSYEQYF. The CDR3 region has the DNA TGTGCCAGCAGCTTAGGCAGGCGGGGGTCCTACGAGCAGTACTTC.

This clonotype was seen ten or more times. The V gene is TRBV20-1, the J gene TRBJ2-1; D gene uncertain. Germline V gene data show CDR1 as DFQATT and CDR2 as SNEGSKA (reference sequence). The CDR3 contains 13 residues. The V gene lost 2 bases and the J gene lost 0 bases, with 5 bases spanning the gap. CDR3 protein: CSARSLSYNEQFF. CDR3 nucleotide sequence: TGCAGTGCTAGAAGCCTCTCCTACAATGAGCAGTTCTTC.